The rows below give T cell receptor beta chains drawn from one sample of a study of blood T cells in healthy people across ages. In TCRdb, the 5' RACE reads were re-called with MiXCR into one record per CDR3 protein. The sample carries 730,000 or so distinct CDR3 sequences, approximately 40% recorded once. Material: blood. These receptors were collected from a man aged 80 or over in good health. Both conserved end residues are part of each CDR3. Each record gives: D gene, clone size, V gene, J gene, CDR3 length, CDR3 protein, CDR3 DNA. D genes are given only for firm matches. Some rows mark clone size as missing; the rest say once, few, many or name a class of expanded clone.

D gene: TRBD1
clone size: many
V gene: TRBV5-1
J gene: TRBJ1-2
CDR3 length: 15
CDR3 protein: CASSSPGTGNYGYTF
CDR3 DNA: TGCGCCAGCAGCTCCCCCGGGACAGGGAACTATGGCTACACCTTC

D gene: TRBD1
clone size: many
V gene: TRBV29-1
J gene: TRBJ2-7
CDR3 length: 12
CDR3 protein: CSVGDRVGEQYF
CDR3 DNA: TGCAGCGTTGGGGACAGGGTTGGCGAGCAGTACTTC

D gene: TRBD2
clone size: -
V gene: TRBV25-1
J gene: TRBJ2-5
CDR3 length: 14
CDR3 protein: CASNWASGAKTQYF
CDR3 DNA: TGTGCCAGCAATTGGGCTAGCGGGGCGAAGACCCAGTACTTC

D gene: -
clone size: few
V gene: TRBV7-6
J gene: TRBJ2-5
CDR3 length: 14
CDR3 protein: CASSLDEASRAQYF
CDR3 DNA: TGTGCCAGCAGCTTAGACGAGGCGTCAAGGGCCCAGTACTTC

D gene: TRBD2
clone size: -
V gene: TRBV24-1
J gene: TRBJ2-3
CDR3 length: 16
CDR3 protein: CATSDWAIGRTDTQYF
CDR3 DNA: TGTGCCACCAGTGATTGGGCTATCGGGAGGACAGATACGCAGTATTTT

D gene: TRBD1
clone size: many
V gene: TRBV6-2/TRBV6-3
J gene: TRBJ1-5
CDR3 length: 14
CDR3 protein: CASSYLTGNQPQHF
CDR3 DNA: TGTGCCAGCAGTTACCTGACAGGGAATCAGCCCCAGCATTTT

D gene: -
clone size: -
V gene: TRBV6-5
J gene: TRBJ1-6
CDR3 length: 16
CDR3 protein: CASSYDGQKNNSPLHF
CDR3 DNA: TGTGCCAGCAGTTACGATGGACAGAAGAACAATTCACCCCTCCACTTT

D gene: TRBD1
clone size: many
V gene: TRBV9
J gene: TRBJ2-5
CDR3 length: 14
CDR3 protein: CASSQGQYQETQYF
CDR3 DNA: TGTGCCAGCAGCCAGGGACAGTATCAAGAGACCCAGTACTTC

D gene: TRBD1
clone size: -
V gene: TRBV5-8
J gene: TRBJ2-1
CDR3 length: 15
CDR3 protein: CASSPTGVYQETQFF
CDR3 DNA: TGTGCCAGCAGCCCCACAGGGGTCTACCAAGAGACCCAGTTCTTC

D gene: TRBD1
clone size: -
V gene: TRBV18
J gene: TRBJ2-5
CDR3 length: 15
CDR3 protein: CASSRRRDRQETQYF
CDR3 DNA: TGTGCCAGCTCACGGCGACGGGACAGACAAGAGACCCAGTACTTC

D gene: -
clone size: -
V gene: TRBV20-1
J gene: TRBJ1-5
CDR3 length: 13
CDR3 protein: CSATPGPQEPQHF
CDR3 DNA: TGCAGTGCTACGCCGGGACCGCAGGAGCCCCAGCATTTT

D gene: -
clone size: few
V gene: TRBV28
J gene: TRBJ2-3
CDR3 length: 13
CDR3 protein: CASSLKVPDTQYF
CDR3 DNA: TGTGCCAGCAGTCTAAAGGTTCCGGATACGCAGTATTTT

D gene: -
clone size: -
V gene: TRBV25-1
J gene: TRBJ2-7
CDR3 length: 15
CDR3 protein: CASSDGRGVPDEQYF
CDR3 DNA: TGTGCCAGCAGTGATGGTAGGGGCGTTCCAGACGAGCAGTACTTC

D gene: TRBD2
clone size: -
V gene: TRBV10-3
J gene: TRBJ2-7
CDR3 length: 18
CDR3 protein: CAISESIFAAGGHVEQYF
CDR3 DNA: TGTGCCATCAGTGAGTCGATTTTTGCCGCGGGGGGGCATGTTGAGCAGTACTTC

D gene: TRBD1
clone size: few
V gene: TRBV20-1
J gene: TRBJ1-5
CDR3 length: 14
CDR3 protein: CSARDPGQNQPQHF
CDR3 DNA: TGCAGTGCTAGAGATCCGGGACAGAATCAGCCCCAGCATTTT

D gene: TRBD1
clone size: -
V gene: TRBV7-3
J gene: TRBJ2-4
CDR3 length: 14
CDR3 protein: CASSPTGGVNIQYF
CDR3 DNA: TGTGCCAGCAGCCCGACAGGGGGCGTAAACATTCAGTACTTC

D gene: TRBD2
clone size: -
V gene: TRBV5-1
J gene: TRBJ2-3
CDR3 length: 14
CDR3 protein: CASSLGTRVDTQYF
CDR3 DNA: TGCGCCAGCAGCTTGGGGACTAGGGTGGATACGCAGTATTTT

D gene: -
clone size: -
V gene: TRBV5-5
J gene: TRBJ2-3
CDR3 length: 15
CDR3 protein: CASSRDSLSTDTQYF
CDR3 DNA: TGTGCCAGCAGCCGAGACAGCCTAAGCACAGATACGCAGTATTTT

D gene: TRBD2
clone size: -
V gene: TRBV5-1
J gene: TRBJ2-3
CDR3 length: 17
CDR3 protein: CASSSPTSGRAGDTQYF
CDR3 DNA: TGCGCCAGCAGCTCACCAACTAGCGGGAGGGCCGGAGATACGCAGTATTTT

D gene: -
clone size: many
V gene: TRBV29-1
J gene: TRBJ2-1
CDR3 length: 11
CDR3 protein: CSVDRTGEQFF
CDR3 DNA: TGCAGCGTTGATAGGACGGGTGAGCAGTTCTTC

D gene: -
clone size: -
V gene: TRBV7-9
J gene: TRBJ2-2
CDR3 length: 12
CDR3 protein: CATSPRTGELFF
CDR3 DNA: TGTGCCACCTCCCCGAGAACCGGGGAGCTGTTTTTT

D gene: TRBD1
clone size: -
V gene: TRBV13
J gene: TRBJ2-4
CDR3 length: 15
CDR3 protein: CASSSYRGSKNIQYF
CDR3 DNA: TGTGCCAGCAGCTCCTACAGGGGTTCCAAAAACATTCAGTACTTC

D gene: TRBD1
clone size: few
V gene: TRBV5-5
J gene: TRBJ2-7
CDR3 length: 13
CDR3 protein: CASSWTGSGEQYF
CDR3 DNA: TGTGCCAGCAGCTGGACAGGGTCGGGCGAGCAGTACTTC

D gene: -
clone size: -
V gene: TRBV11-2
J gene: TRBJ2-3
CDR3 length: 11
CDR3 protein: CASTPMDTQYF
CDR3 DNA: TGTGCCAGCACCCCTATGGATACGCAGTATTTT

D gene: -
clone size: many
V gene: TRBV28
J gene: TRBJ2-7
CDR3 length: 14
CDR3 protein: CASSFGRQVVEQYF
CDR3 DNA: TGTGCCAGCAGTTTCGGTCGACAGGTCGTAGAGCAGTACTTC

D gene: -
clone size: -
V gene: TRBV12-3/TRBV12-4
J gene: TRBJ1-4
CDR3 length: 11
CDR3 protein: CASSFLEKLFF
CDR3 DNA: TGTGCCAGCAGTTTCCTAGAAAAACTGTTTTTT

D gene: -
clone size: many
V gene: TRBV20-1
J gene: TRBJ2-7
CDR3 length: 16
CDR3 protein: CSARGLADLASYEQYF
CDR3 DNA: TGCAGTGCTAGAGGACTTGCCGACCTAGCCTCCTACGAGCAGTACTTC